Listed below are T cell receptor beta chains from one sample, sequenced in a study of CD8+CD57+ T cells in acquired aplastic anemia. TCRdb processed the reads anew with MiXCR; each CDR3 protein has one entry. There are fewer than 250,000 distinct CDR3 sequences in the sample; around 50% occur only once, and 15% to 20% lies in the top ten. Sequencing input: sorted CD4+, CD8+, or CD8+CD57+ T cells (not recorded which) from PBMCs. These receptor sequences come from a human donor in good health, serving as a control. CDR3s include the opening cysteine and the closing phenylalanine or tryptophan. The D gene is left open where the match is weak. For some rows the clone size is stated as once, few or many, or as a class when expanded; others skip it.

J gene: TRBJ2-5
V gene: TRBV7-2
clone size: .
D gene: TRBD2
CDR3 protein: CASSPGGTSGGHYQETQYF
CDR3 DNA: TGTGCCAGCAGCCCAGGGGGGACTAGCGGGGGCCACTACCAAGAGACCCAGTACTTC

J gene: TRBJ2-3
V gene: TRBV7-6
clone size: few
D gene: .
CDR3 protein: CASSLTAGGGADTQYF
CDR3 DNA: TGTGCCAGCAGCTTAACGGCAGGGGGAGGGGCAGATACGCAGTATTTT

J gene: TRBJ2-3
V gene: TRBV20-1
clone size: many
D gene: TRBD2
CDR3 protein: CSAFRLAGFGF
CDR3 DNA: TGCAGTGCTTTTAGACTAGCGGGGTTCGGTTTT

J gene: TRBJ1-2
V gene: TRBV2
clone size: many
D gene: .
CDR3 protein: CASSEPARVYGYTF
CDR3 DNA: TGTGCCAGCAGTGAACCCGCCAGGGTCTATGGCTACACCTTC

J gene: TRBJ2-4
V gene: TRBV2
clone size: many
D gene: TRBD1
CDR3 protein: CASRDRGSKNIQYF
CDR3 DNA: TGTGCCAGTCGGGACAGGGGGTCCAAAAACATTCAGTACTTC

J gene: TRBJ1-1
V gene: TRBV20-1
clone size: many
D gene: TRBD1
CDR3 protein: CSPRGTGGSTEAFF
CDR3 DNA: TGCAGCCCCCGGGGGACAGGGGGTAGCACTGAAGCTTTCTTT

J gene: TRBJ1-4
V gene: TRBV2
clone size: .
D gene: .
CDR3 protein: CASSDNLGDNEKLFF
CDR3 DNA: TGTGCCAGCAGTGACAATTTGGGGGACAACGAAAAACTGTTTTTT

J gene: TRBJ1-1
V gene: TRBV20-1
clone size: once
D gene: .
CDR3 protein: CSARKDPNTEAFF
CDR3 DNA: TGCAGTGCTAGGAAAGATCCGAACACTGAAGCTTTCTTT

J gene: TRBJ1-1
V gene: TRBV10-3
clone size: once
D gene: .
CDR3 protein: CAISESNVNTEAFF
CDR3 DNA: TGTGCCATCAGTGAGTCGAACGTGAACACTGAAGCTTTCTTT

J gene: TRBJ2-7
V gene: TRBV9
clone size: .
D gene: .
CDR3 protein: CASSVVSWGEQYF
CDR3 DNA: TGTGCCAGCAGCGTAGTCAGTTGGGGCGAGCAGTACTTC

J gene: TRBJ1-5
V gene: TRBV29-1
clone size: .
D gene: .
CDR3 protein: CSVVLGVLGNQPQHF
CDR3 DNA: TGCAGCGTCGTCCTCGGGGTATTAGGCAATCAGCCCCAGCATTTT

J gene: TRBJ2-1
V gene: TRBV20-1
clone size: .
D gene: TRBD2
CDR3 protein: CSALQGTTEGNEQFF
CDR3 DNA: TGCAGTGCTCTTCAAGGGACTACCGAGGGCAATGAGCAGTTCTTC

J gene: TRBJ2-3
V gene: TRBV7-6
clone size: few
D gene: .
CDR3 protein: CASSLGRDTQYF
CDR3 DNA: TGTGCCAGCAGCTTAGGTCGAGATACGCAGTATTTT

J gene: TRBJ2-7
V gene: TRBV20-1
clone size: .
D gene: TRBD1
CDR3 protein: CSAPPQGASYEQYF
CDR3 DNA: TGCAGTGCTCCTCCACAGGGGGCCTCCTACGAGCAGTACTTC

J gene: TRBJ2-5
V gene: TRBV20-1
clone size: .
D gene: TRBD2
CDR3 protein: CSAMSSGRETQYF
CDR3 DNA: TGCAGTGCTATGTCTAGCGGGAGGGAGACCCAGTACTTC

J gene: TRBJ2-7
V gene: TRBV7-9
clone size: .
D gene: .
CDR3 protein: CAGSLGQRYEQYF
CDR3 DNA: TGTGCCGGCAGCTTAGGGCAACGGTACGAGCAGTACTTC

J gene: TRBJ1-2
V gene: TRBV7-2
clone size: .
D gene: TRBD1
CDR3 protein: CASRSGQGTYGYTF
CDR3 DNA: TGTGCCAGCAGATCCGGACAGGGGACCTATGGCTACACCTTC

J gene: TRBJ2-5
V gene: TRBV9
clone size: .
D gene: .
CDR3 protein: CASSRLGTAQETQYF
CDR3 DNA: TGTGCCAGCAGCCGGCTGGGGACTGCACAAGAGACCCAGTACTTC

J gene: TRBJ2-7
V gene: TRBV10-2
clone size: few
D gene: TRBD1
CDR3 protein: CASNAGTGRNEQYF
CDR3 DNA: TGCGCCAGTAACGCCGGGACAGGGAGGAACGAGCAGTACTTC

J gene: TRBJ2-7
V gene: TRBV4-1
clone size: few
D gene: .
CDR3 protein: CASSQVTSSYEQYF
CDR3 DNA: TGCGCCAGCAGCCAAGTCACCAGCTCCTACGAGCAGTACTTC

J gene: TRBJ1-1
V gene: TRBV24-1
clone size: once
D gene: TRBD1
CDR3 protein: CATRGTVKNTEAFF
CDR3 DNA: TGTGCCACCAGGGGGACAGTGAAGAACACTGAAGCTTTCTTT

J gene: TRBJ1-3
V gene: TRBV5-5
clone size: .
D gene: TRBD1
CDR3 protein: CASSSTGVANTIYF
CDR3 DNA: TGTGCCAGCAGCTCCACAGGGGTGGCAAACACCATATATTTT

J gene: TRBJ1-2
V gene: TRBV9
clone size: .
D gene: .
CDR3 protein: CASSPQAVIGF
CDR3 DNA: TGTGCCAGCAGCCCGCAGGCGGTAATAGGCTTC

J gene: TRBJ2-1
V gene: TRBV7-2
clone size: many
D gene: TRBD2
CDR3 protein: CASSLAVSPGGRRNEQFF
CDR3 DNA: TGTGCCAGCAGCTTAGCTGTCTCCCCGGGGGGGAGGCGCAATGAGCAGTTCTTC

J gene: TRBJ1-3
V gene: TRBV10-3
clone size: .
D gene: .
CDR3 protein: CAISEEGWGNTIYF
CDR3 DNA: TGTGCCATCAGTGAGGAGGGTTGGGGAAACACCATATATTTT

J gene: TRBJ2-3
V gene: TRBV10-3
clone size: .
D gene: .
CDR3 protein: CAISGASTQYF
CDR3 DNA: TGTGCCATCAGTGGGGCCAGTACGCAGTATTTT

J gene: TRBJ2-3
V gene: TRBV2
clone size: .
D gene: .
CDR3 protein: CASSGSWVGDTQYF
CDR3 DNA: TGTGCCAGCAGTGGGTCTTGGGTGGGAGATACGCAGTATTTT

J gene: TRBJ1-1
V gene: TRBV19
clone size: many
D gene: .
CDR3 protein: CASSGYRQLEAFF
CDR3 DNA: TGTGCCAGTAGTGGATACAGACAGCTTGAAGCTTTCTTT

J gene: TRBJ2-6
V gene: TRBV7-2
clone size: .
D gene: .
CDR3 protein: CASSPPPRSGANVLTF
CDR3 DNA: TGTGCCAGCAGTCCCCCGCCTCGATCTGGGGCCAACGTCCTGACTTTC

J gene: TRBJ1-3
V gene: TRBV9
clone size: many
D gene: TRBD1
CDR3 protein: CASSARQGSSGNTIYF
CDR3 DNA: TGTGCCAGCAGCGCACGACAGGGATCATCTGGAAACACCATATATTTT